This T cell receptor beta chain was identified during a study of blood T cell repertoires in COVID-19. Across the study: From the United States, Italy and Spain came samples of acute and convalescent COVID-19. Sample material is recorded as cDNA or gDNA derived from T cells, B-cell-depleted T cells, or PBMCs.

There are 16 residues in the CDR3. V was pared by 7 bases and J by 2 bases, with 18 bases between. Germline CDR1 is LNHDA and CDR2 is SQIVND (reference sequence). Per the authors' pipeline: Researchers report that nucleated cell counts were estimated from reference gene primer amplification. Measured with immunoSEQ multiplex PCR; TCRdb has only the in-frame clones, and not every one. The DNA gave D and trimming, while V, J and clone size come from that table. Of 150,000 to 200,000 clones in the sample, around four fifths were seen once. Enrollment of patients from Seattle took place during active infection, with longitudinal follow-up.

The sequence was collected from a woman in her seventies with COVID-19, enrolled during active disease. The material sequenced was peripheral blood. This chain links TRBV19 with TRBJ1-5; tentative D call: TRBD1 (6 bases). CDR3 sequence (DNA): TGTGCCAGTACCCCGGGAGGGGGAACGGGCAATCAGCCCCAGCATTTT. As protein: CASTPGGGTGNQPQHF.